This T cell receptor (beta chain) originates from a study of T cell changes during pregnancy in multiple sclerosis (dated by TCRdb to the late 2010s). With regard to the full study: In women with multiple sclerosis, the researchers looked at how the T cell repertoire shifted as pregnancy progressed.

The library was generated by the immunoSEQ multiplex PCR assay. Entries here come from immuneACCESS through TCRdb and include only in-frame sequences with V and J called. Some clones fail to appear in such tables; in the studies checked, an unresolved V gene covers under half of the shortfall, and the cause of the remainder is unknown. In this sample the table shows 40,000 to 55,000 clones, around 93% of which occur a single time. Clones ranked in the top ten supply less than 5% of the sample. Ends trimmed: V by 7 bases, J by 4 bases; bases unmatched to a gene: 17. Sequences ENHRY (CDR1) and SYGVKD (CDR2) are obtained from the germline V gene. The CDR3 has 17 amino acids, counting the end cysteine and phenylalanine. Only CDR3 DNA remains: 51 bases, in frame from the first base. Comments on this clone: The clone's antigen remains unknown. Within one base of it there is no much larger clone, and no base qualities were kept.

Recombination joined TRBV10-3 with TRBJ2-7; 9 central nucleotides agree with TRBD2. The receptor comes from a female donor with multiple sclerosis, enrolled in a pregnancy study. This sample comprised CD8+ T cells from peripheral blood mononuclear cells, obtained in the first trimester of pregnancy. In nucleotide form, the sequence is TGTGCCATCACCGCGACTAGCGGCTCTAAGGCTCTTTACGAGCAGTACTTC. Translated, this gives CAITATSGSKALYEQYF.